This is a list of T cell receptor beta chains from one sample in a study of blood T cell repertoires in COVID-19. Some clones are missing from TCRdb's copy, which holds only in-frame ones; the method was immunoSEQ multiplex PCR. The table includes about 97,000 clones, more than 65% detected once. Sequencing was carried out using peripheral blood. These receptor sequences come from a man aged 55-75 years with acute or convalescent COVID-19. The conserved cysteine and the conserved F or W are not part of the CDR3 here.

J,V,CDR3
TRBJ2-1,TRBV6-4,ASSRTSGGRYEQF
TRBJ2-7,TRBV12-3/TRBV12-4,ASSKAGAYEQY
TRBJ1-4,TRBV7-9,ASSLSTGGAANEKLF
TRBJ2-1,TRBV19,ASNNLYNEQF
TRBJ2-1,TRBV5-4,ASSVSGRSYNEQF
TRBJ1-2,TRBV10-3,AISDPQGAGYGYT
TRBJ2-3,TRBV6-5,ATVPRTGGTDTQY
TRBJ2-7,TRBV11-3,ASSSGLEYEQY
TRBJ1-5,TRBV24-1,ATSDFTGNQPQH
TRBJ2-7,TRBV6-6,ASSFGTGKVDEQY
TRBJ1-1,TRBV15,ATSRDMRIGENTEAF
TRBJ1-5,TRBV7-2,ASSLVVGYSNQPQH
TRBJ2-1,TRBV10-1,ASSKSGSSYNEQF
TRBJ2-7,TRBV28,ASSHGLAGTYEQY
TRBJ2-7,TRBV19,ASSILGSSPREQY
TRBJ1-5,TRBV16,ASSQEVGHGISYSNQPQH
TRBJ2-7,TRBV7-2,ASSLGLVIEQY
TRBJ2-1,TRBV4-1,ASSQELMAGTTHNEQF
TRBJ2-3,TRBV14,ASSQGTGVGTDTQY
TRBJ1-2,TRBV11-2,ASSFRGTEVYGYT
TRBJ1-6,TRBV18,ASSRTGTGQENSPLH
TRBJ2-3,TRBV29-1,SVSVTDTQY
TRBJ1-1,TRBV21-1,ASPKTCGTGCHDTEAF
TRBJ2-1,TRBV10-3,AISHEAGLIGGF
TRBJ2-2,TRBV9,ASSVGERPTGELF
TRBJ2-5,TRBV3-1/TRBV3-2,ASSLISETQY
TRBJ2-5,TRBV18,ASSPRLANQETQY
TRBJ1-1,TRBV6-5,ASSYGFNEDTEAF
TRBJ1-5,TRBV19,ASSLRTGALPQH
TRBJ1-5,TRBV6-1,ASSETWAWQGSNQPQH
TRBJ2-1,TRBV10-1,ASSRDSYNEQF
TRBJ2-5,TRBV6-6,ASSISGEPIQTQY
TRBJ1-1,TRBV7-7,ASSLVEGATEAF
TRBJ2-7,TRBV7-9,ASSYPGQGAYEQY
TRBJ2-2,TRBV11-2,ASSPHPDSAGELF
TRBJ1-2,TRBV28,ASSLGFTRATPNYGYT
TRBJ1-4,TRBV27,ASSLDGRGLYEKLF
TRBJ1-4,TRBV5-1,ASSKFGDSSEKLF
TRBJ2-1,TRBV6-5,ASISTSGRALEQF
TRBJ2-1,TRBV7-8,ASSLQAGLIWEQF